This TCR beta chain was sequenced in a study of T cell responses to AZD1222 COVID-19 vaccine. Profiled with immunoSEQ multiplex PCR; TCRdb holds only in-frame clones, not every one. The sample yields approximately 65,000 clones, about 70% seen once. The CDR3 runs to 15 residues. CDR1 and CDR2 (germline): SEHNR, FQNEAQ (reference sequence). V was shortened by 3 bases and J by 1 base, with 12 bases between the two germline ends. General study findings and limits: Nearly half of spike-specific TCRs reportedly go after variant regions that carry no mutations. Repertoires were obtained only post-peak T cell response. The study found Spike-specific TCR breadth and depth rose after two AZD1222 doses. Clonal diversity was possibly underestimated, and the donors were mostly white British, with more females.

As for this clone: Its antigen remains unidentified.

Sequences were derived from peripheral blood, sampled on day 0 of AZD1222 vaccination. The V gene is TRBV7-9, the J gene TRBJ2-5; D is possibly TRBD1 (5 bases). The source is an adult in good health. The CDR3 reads CASSFQGGVQETQYF. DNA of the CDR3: TGTGCCAGCAGCTTCCAGGGTGGGGTCCAAGAGACCCAGTACTTC.